The 15 T cell receptor beta chains given below trace back to one sample, sequenced in a study of vaccination effects on CD4 cells after COVID-19. Profiling relied on immunoSEQ multiplex PCR, and the TCRdb table lists in-frame clones only, not all of them. The sample lists under 15,000 clones; around three quarters were seen once. Peptide-pool stimulation followed by sequencing identified expanded antigen-specific CD4+ clonotypes in the ViraFEST assay. On roughly day 10 of culture, CD4+ T cells were separated out. This person's SARS-CoV-2 infection, confirmed by PCR, occurred between March and December 2020. Two-dose vaccination with either BNT162b2 or mRNA-1273 was given to the participants. Antigens for these TCRs are unknown. Here the sequenced sample was CD4+ T cells from PBMCs cultured with HCoV-NL63 spike peptides, taken after COVID-19 vaccination. The receptor set was obtained from a human donor who had a prior SARS-CoV-2 infection.

The CDR3 nucleotides are TGCGCCAGCAGCTTCGACGGGGACGGCAATCAGCCCCAGCATTTT. Translating gives CASSFDGDGNQPQHF. The chain carries TRBV5-1 and TRBJ1-5, with a tentative D call TRBD1 (5 bases). The V and J ends lost 2 bases and 2 bases respectively, with 11 bases between them. This CDR3 is built from 15 residues. Germline V CDR1 and CDR2: SGHRS, YFSETQ.

This chain joins TRBV6-5 and TRBJ1-1, with unresolved D. Germline V CDR1 and CDR2: MNHEY, SVGAGI. The V and J ends lost 4 bases and 1 base respectively, with 10 bases between them. The CDR3 has 14 residues. Here the CDR3 reads CASSSPGRNTEAFF. The CDR3 DNA is TGTGCCAGCAGTTCCCCGGGGAGGAACACTGAAGCTTTCTTT.

The CDR3 bases are TGTGCCAGTAGTATCTTTTATGGTGGTGCTAACTATGGCTACACCTTC. Amino acids: CASSIFYGGANYGYTF. The V and J genes are TRBV19 and TRBJ1-2; the D is unclear. Trimming took 3 bases from V and 0 from J, leaving 14 bases between them. The CDR3 length is 16 residues. Germline loops: CDR1 LNHDA, CDR2 SQIVND (reference sequence).

V gene TRBV14 combines with J gene TRBJ2-3; unclear D gene. Germline-derived CDR1 and CDR2 are SGHDN and FVKESK. CDR3 length: 11 amino acids. V gave up 3 bases and J gave up 2 bases, with 0 bases separating them. The CDR3 sequence is CASSHTDTQYF. CDR3 DNA: TGTGCCAGCAGCCACACAGATACGCAGTATTTT.

The V and J genes are TRBV4-2 and TRBJ1-6, with 7 positions matching TRBD1. This CDR3 is 20 amino acids long. Germline V lookup: CDR1 LGHNA, CDR2 YNFKEQ. After removal of 2 bases from V and 0 bases from J, the junction contained 13 bases not matched to a gene. This chain's CDR3 is CASSQTSLQGGASYNSPLHF. CDR3 nucleotides: TGTGCCAGCAGCCAAACTTCTTTGCAGGGGGGTGCCTCCTATAATTCACCCCTCCACTTT.

This clone has just one count. The chain is built from TRBV6-5 and TRBJ1-6, with D hard to call. The germline V gene encodes CDR1 MNHEY and CDR2 SVGAGI. The CDR3 has 16 amino acids. Deletions cut 4 bases from V and 0 bases from J, with 10 bases between. The CDR3 reads CASSFWGISYNSPLHF. The CDR3, as DNA: TGTGCCAGCAGTTTCTGGGGTATCTCCTATAATTCACCCCTCCACTTT.

The CDR3 nucleotides are TGTGCCAGCAGTTCCCTCCCCGGACAGGCCGCGTTCTACAATGAGCAGTTCTTC. As protein: CASSSLPGQAAFYNEQFF. The chain has TRBV27 and TRBJ2-1; 7 bases map to TRBD1. Germline-derived CDR1 and CDR2 are MNHEY and SMNVEV (reference sequence). V gave up 4 bases and J gave up 3 bases; unmatched junction bases: 15. CDR3 length equals 18 residues.

This rearrangement joins TRBV7-3 to TRBJ2-1; the match to TRBD1 covers 7 bases. This CDR3 contains 16 residues. Germline V gene sequence: CDR1 SGHTA, CDR2 FQGTGA. V dropped 6 bases and J dropped 6; count of bases not matched to a gene: 14. The CDR3 loop reads CASSYNQGGQLNEQFF. The CDR3 coding sequence is TGTGCCAGCAGTTATAACCAAGGGGGACAGCTCAATGAGCAGTTCTTC.

This chain joins TRBV27 and TRBJ2-2; 12 positions agree with TRBD2. Germline V gene lookup returns CDR1 MNHEY and CDR2 SMNVEV (reference sequence). Losses at the gene ends were 6 bases for V and 6 bases for J; bases not matched to a gene: 8. This CDR3 contains 16 residues. The CDR3 nucleotides read TGTGCCAGCAGGACTAGCGGGAGAGGGGACCCCGGGGAGCTGTTTTTT. Amino acids: CASRTSGRGDPGELFF.

The gene calls are TRBV2 and TRBJ2-7, with D perhaps given as TRBD1 or TRBD2 (5 bases each). V was pared by 7 bases and J by 1 base, with 14 bases between. There are 14 residues in the CDR3. Germline V gene sequence: CDR1 SNHLY, CDR2 FYNNEI. The CDR3 loop reads CASIFYWGSYEQYF. DNA of the CDR3: TGTGCCAGCATCTTTTACTGGGGGTCCTACGAGCAGTACTTC. Full variable domain (rest looked up from reference TRBV2 and TRBJ2-7): EPEVTQTPSHQVTQMGQEVILRCVPISNHLYFYWYRQILGQKVEFLVSFYNNEISEKSEIFDDQFSVERPDGSNFTLKIRSTKLEDSAMYFCASIFYWGSYEQYFGPGTRLTVT.

The chain is built from TRBV9 and TRBJ2-3; D perhaps matches TRBD1 (5 bases). V lost 4 bases to trimming and J lost 4 bases, with 13 bases between them. Germline loops: CDR1 SGDLS, CDR2 YYNGEE. This CDR3 comprises 14 residues. CDR3 nucleotides: TGTGCCAGCAGCAACACGCAGGGTGCAGATACGCAGTATTTT. Translated, it gives CASSNTQGADTQYF.

This clone showed up just a few times. This chain connects TRBV27 to TRBJ2-2, with 9 nucleotides matching TRBD2. The germline V gene encodes CDR1 MNHEY and CDR2 SMNVEV (reference sequence). The CDR3 has 17 amino acids. J gave up 2 bases and V 6 bases, and 10 bases lay outside the gene matches. CDR3 sequence (DNA): TGTGCCAGCAGAAGAAATAGCGGGGGCCATAACACCGGGGAGCTGTTTTTT. Amino acids: CASRRNSGGHNTGELFF.

This sequence joins TRBV19 and TRBJ1-2; 10 bases are a match to TRBD1. This CDR3 is 12 amino acids long. Germline V CDR1 and CDR2: LNHDA, SQIVND (reference sequence). V lost 6 bases to trimming and J lost 6 bases; unmatched junction nucleotides: 1. CDR3 DNA sequence: TGTGCCAGTAGAGACAGGGGGCATGGCTACACCTTC. This codes for CASRDRGHGYTF.

This sequence joins TRBV7-9 and TRBJ2-2; 10 positions match TRBD2. V trimming: 2 bases; J trimming: 5 bases; junction bases outside the gene matches: 2. This CDR3 is 15 amino acids long. Looked up from germline, CDR1 is SEHNR and CDR2 is FQNEAQ (reference sequence). CDR3 protein: CASSLQLAGTGELFF. The CDR3 DNA sequence: TGTGCCAGCAGCTTACAACTAGCGGGGACCGGGGAGCTGTTTTTT.

This clone was detected once. The chain recombines TRBV12-3 or TRBV12-4 with TRBJ1-1; D ambiguous. This CDR3 has 13 amino acids. Trimming cost V 3 bases and J 1 base, with 6 bases left between them. For the CDR3, the DNA is TGTGCCAGCAGTTTCGAGTCGAACACTGAAGCTTTCTTT. It codes for CASSFESNTEAFF.